The rows below give T cell receptor beta chains drawn from one sample of a study of blood T cell repertoires in COVID-19. This table comes from immunoSEQ multiplex PCR, and its TCRdb copy is limited to in-frame clones, with some not included. Among some 48,000 clones, 86% were seen once, and the ten largest hold roughly 2.5%. Sequenced material: peripheral blood. Source of these receptors: a woman older than 75 with COVID-19, enrolled during active disease. CDR3s include the opening cysteine and the closing phenylalanine or tryptophan. D genes are given only for firm matches. Only part of the rows carry a size: once, few, many, or a class if the clone is expanded.

v_gene	d_gene	j_gene	abundance	CDR3nt	CDR3aa
TRBV15	TRBD1	TRBJ2-5	-	TGTGCCACCAGCACGTACCGGGACAGGGAAGAGACCCAGTACTTC	CATSTYRDREETQYF
TRBV6-1	TRBD1	TRBJ1-2	-	TGTGCCAGCAGTGAAGGGACAGGGAGATACTATGGCTACACCTTC	CASSEGTGRYYGYTF
TRBV5-1	TRBD2	TRBJ2-3	-	TGCGCCAGCAGCTTAACAGCGGGAGGGCCAACAGATACGCAGTATTTT	CASSLTAGGPTDTQYF
TRBV7-2	-	TRBJ1-1	-	TGTGCCAGCAGCCAGGGGCCTACGACAGTTTACCGAGCTTTCTTT	CASSQGPTTVYRAFF
TRBV12-3/TRBV12-4	-	TRBJ1-2	-	TGTGCCAGCAACGCGGGGGGCGGCTACACCTTC	CASNAGGGYTF
TRBV5-1	TRBD1	TRBJ2-4	once	TGCGCCAGCAGCTTGGTAAGGGACAGCAAAAACATTCAGTACTTC	CASSLVRDSKNIQYF
TRBV5-1	TRBD1	TRBJ2-2	-	TGCGCCAGCATAACAGGGGATTCCACCGGGGAGCTGTTTTTT	CASITGDSTGELFF
TRBV9	TRBD1	TRBJ1-1	-	TGTGCCAGCAGCGTGACAGGGTGGACTGAAGCTTTCTTT	CASSVTGWTEAFF
TRBV11-2	-	TRBJ1-1	-	TGTGCCAGCAGCTCCAAACAGGACCCCTTTAGCACTGAAGCTTTCTTT	CASSSKQDPFSTEAFF
TRBV27	-	TRBJ1-1	-	TGTGCCAGCAGCCGGGGGATTGCGAGGACTGAAGCTTTCTTT	CASSRGIARTEAFF
TRBV6-5	TRBD2	TRBJ2-7	-	TGTGCCAGCAGTTACGGGGATAGCGGGACCTACGAGCAGTACTTC	CASSYGDSGTYEQYF
TRBV10-2	-	TRBJ1-1	-	TGCGCCAGCAGTGAGTCGACAGGGAACACTGAAGCTTTCTTT	CASSESTGNTEAFF
TRBV15	-	TRBJ2-3	-	TGTGCCACCAGCAGAGATTTGACGACAGTAATTACAGATACGCAGTATTTT	CATSRDLTTVITDTQYF
TRBV5-8	TRBD1	TRBJ1-1	-	TGTGCCAGCAGCAAGGGGACAGGGGCCCGGAGGACTGAAGCTTTCTTT	CASSKGTGARRTEAFF
TRBV19	-	TRBJ2-5	-	TGTGCCACCGAGGGCCGGGGGACCCAGTACTTC	CATEGRGTQYF
TRBV14	TRBD2	TRBJ2-7	once	TGTGCCAGCAGCCAAGAAGGTGTGGGGCTAGCGGGCTACTCCTACGAGCAGTACTTC	CASSQEGVGLAGYSYEQYF
TRBV6-4	-	TRBJ1-2	-	TGTGCCAGCAGTGACTTTTCCAGGGGCGACTATGGCTACACCTTC	CASSDFSRGDYGYTF
TRBV3-1/TRBV3-2	TRBD2	TRBJ2-2	-	TGTGCCAGCAGCCGCCCCGCCTTTAGCGGGAGCGTTGGGACCGGGGAGCTGTTTTTT	CASSRPAFSGSVGTGELFF
TRBV5-1	-	TRBJ2-3	-	TGCGCCAGCAGCAGCCTAGCGAGTGCAGATACGCAGTATTTT	CASSSLASADTQYF
TRBV9	-	TRBJ2-2	-	TGTGCCAGCCTAAGCGGGTCGAACACCGGGGAGCTGTTTTTT	CASLSGSNTGELFF
TRBV5-1	-	TRBJ1-3	-	TGCGCCAGCAGAGACGGGACTCTGAACGGAAACACCATATATTTT	CASRDGTLNGNTIYF
TRBV29-1	-	TRBJ2-3	-	TGCAGCGTTGCCCGTGGAGTTCCAGATACGCAGTATTTT	CSVARGVPDTQYF
TRBV21-1	-	TRBJ1-6	-	TGTGCCAGCAGCAAAGAGTCGGACAGGTGCTCCTATAATTCACCCCTCCACTTT	CASSKESDRCSYNSPLHF
TRBV5-6	TRBD2	TRBJ2-1	-	TGTGCCAGCGACTCCTTGACTAGCGGGACCTACAATGAGCAGTTCTTC	CASDSLTSGTYNEQFF
TRBV5-1	TRBD1	TRBJ1-4	-	TGCGCCAGCAGCCGGACAGGGAGTGAGGGAAAACTGTTTTTT	CASSRTGSEGKLFF
TRBV10-3	-	TRBJ2-7	-	TGTGCCATCAGGGCGGACAGCTCCTACGAGCAGTACTTC	CAIRADSSYEQYF
TRBV20-1	-	TRBJ1-1	-	TGCAGTGCCCGGAACACTGAAGCTTTCTTT	CSARNTEAFF
TRBV9	-	TRBJ1-6	few	TGTGCCAGCAGCGTAGACCCCAGGGTGAATTCACCCCTCCACTTT	CASSVDPRVNSPLHF